This T cell receptor beta chain was documented in a study of shared clonotypes between healthy human individuals (dated by TCRdb to about 2020). Study-level background: Two women and three men aged 18 to 49 years were included in the cohort. For each donor, CD4 naive and CD4 memory were each given three plates, CD8 naive was given two plates, and CD8 memory was given one plate. To estimate repertoire size and how much clonotypes are shared between individuals, the study performed deep sequencing of blood TCR repertoires from a few healthy adults. Libraries were prepared and TCR repertoires were sequenced by different laboratories using diverse techniques, in order to increase sequencing depth and limit assay-specific biases. Per donor, leukapheresis produced somewhere between about 0.94 and 9 billion PBMCs.

TCR CDR3 regions were amplified from genomic DNA by multiplex PCR using the deep immunoSEQ assay. For each cell subset, the extracted genomic DNA was distributed evenly across all wells of several immunoSEQ 96-well plates, and each plate served as one replicate. For sorted subsets, around 200 ng genomic DNA, equal to approximately 30,000 T cell genomes, was loaded into each replicate PCR. Purified libraries were measured with a Qubit 3.0 fluorometer, size-checked on a Bioanalyzer 2100, and measured again with the KAPA Library Quantification kit. Each immunoSEQ 96-well plate was sequenced on its own single-read 150-cycle Illumina NextSeq 550 flow cell. In the paper's pipeline: Because the immunoSEQ output included only junctional sequences and no quality scores, the filtering could not be the same as the filtering used for full-length reads. To assign V/J genes and CDR3, sequences were annotated using PyIR, a Python wrapper for IgBLAST v1.9, with IMGT germline references. Reads were filtered out if the reads had weak V/J assignments (E-value above 1e-6), no CDR3, stop codons, out-of-frame junctions, or ambiguous translated residues. A V3J clonotype was defined by an identical inferred V gene, J gene, and CDR3 amino acid sequence. Percentage overlap between repertoires was computed as shared unique clonotypes divided by the size of the smaller repertoire. Repertoire richness was assessed with RTK rarefaction, the Chao1 estimator, and Recon v2.1 estimates of unobserved clonotypes. For all TCRbeta clonotypes obtained by the gDNA method from a handful of donors, generation probabilities were computed with OLGA. TCRdb retrieved this table from immuneACCESS and kept in-frame rearrangements only. Not all clones are present; in checked studies, unresolved V genes account for under half, and no reason is known for the remainder. For V, J and clone size, that table is used; D and trimming come from the DNA. This sample is represented by approximately 1,500,000 clones; 95% to 99% of them were singletons. Jointly, the top ten make up roughly 0.45% of the sample.

A word on this clone: Its antigen is unknown. No base-level quality is on record; no much larger clone is a single base apart.

Donors were healthy HIV-negative adults with no recently reported acute infections or vaccinations. Only Caucasian adults living in Nashville, Tennessee, USA were represented among the donors. CD4+ T cells were enriched by magnetic negative selection; naive cells were then positively selected on CD45RA, and the negative fraction formed the memory subset. After blood collection by leukapheresis, PBMCs were isolated using Ficoll-Histopaque density gradient centrifugation and then cryopreserved in the vapor phase of liquid nitrogen. Purity and quantity of every magnetically sorted T cell population were checked by analytical flow cytometry. Each sorted fraction had its genomic DNA isolated and then quantified by UV absorbance on a Nanodrop 2000c. Results and caveats for the whole study, not just this receptor: Compared with non-shared clonotypes, clonotypes shared by all four sorted-subset donors had higher generation probabilities. Incomplete sequencing was indicated by rarefaction of sorted-subset datasets, despite the large sequencing depth. Based on pairwise subsampling, the degree of clonotype sharing among donors was expected to be affected by sequencing depth. Because the study included only a small number of donors, the genetic and exposure-history diversity represented was limited. Only blood was sampled, and tissue TCR repertoires likely differ from those in blood. Across a handful of donors, approximately 5% of naive CD4, 3.5% of naive CD8, roughly 2.3% of memory CD4, and 0.4% of memory CD8 clonotypes were shared. Estimated clonotype richness was generally larger for naive than for memory subsets.

This TCR was recovered from a man aged 30 to 39 in good health. Material: naive CD4+ T cells sorted from blood. The sample's cell subset or site label, decoded: CD45RA+ positively selected.

The sequence in DNA is TGCGCCAGCACTTTCACAGATACGCAGTATTTT. The encoded protein is CASTFTDTQYF. Recombination joined TRBV5-1 with TRBJ2-3, with the identity of the D gene unclear. CDR1 and CDR2 were assigned from the germline V gene as SGHRS and YFSETQ. Including the terminal cysteine and phenylalanine, the CDR3 comprises 11 residues. Only the CDR3 portion is preserved as DNA: 33 bases, with reading frame beginning at the first base. V is reduced by 6 bases and J by 2 bases, leaving a spacing of 4 bases between them.